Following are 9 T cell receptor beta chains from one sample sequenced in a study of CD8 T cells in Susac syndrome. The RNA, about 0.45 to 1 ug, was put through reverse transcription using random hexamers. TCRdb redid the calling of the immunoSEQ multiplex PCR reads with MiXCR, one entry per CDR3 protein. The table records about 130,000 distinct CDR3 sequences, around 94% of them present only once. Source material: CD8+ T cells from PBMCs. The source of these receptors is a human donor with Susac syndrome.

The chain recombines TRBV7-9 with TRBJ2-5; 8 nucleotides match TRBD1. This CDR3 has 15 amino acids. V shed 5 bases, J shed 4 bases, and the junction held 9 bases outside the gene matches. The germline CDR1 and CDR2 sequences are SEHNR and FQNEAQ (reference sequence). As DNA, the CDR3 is TGTGCCAGCAGCCCCCCCTCAGGGGGCGCAGAGACCCAGTACTTC. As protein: CASSPPSGGAETQYF.

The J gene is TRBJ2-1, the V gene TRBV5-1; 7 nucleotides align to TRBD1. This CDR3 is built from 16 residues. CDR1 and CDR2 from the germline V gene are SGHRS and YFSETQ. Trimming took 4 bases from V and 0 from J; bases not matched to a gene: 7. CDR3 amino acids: CASSPETGSSYNEQFF. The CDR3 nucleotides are TGCGCCAGCAGCCCGGAGACAGGGAGCTCCTACAATGAGCAGTTCTTC.

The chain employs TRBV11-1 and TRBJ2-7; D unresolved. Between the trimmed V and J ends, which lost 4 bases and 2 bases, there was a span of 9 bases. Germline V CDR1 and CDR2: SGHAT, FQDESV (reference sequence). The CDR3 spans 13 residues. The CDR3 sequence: CASSSGEAYEQYF. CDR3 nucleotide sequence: TGTGCCAGCAGCTCCGGAGAGGCCTACGAGCAGTACTTC.

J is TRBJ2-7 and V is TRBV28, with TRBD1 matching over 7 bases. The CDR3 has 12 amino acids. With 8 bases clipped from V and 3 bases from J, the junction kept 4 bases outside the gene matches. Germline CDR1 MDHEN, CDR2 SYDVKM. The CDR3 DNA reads TGTGCCAGCCGGGACAGAGGCTACGAGCAGTACTTC. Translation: CASRDRGYEQYF. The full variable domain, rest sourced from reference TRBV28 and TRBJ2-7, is DVKVTQSSRYLVKRTGEKVFLECVQDMDHENMFWYRQDPGLGLRLIYFSYDVKMKEKGDIPEGYSVSREKKERFSLILESASTNQTSMYLCASRDRGYEQYFGPGTRLTVT.

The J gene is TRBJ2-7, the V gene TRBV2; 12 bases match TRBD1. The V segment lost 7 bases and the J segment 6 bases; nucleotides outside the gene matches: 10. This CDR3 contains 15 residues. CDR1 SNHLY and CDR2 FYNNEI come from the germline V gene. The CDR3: CASTLQGTGGSEQYF. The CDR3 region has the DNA TGTGCCAGCACCCTACAGGGGACAGGGGGCTCCGAGCAGTACTTC. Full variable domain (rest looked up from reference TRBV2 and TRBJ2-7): EPEVTQTPSHQVTQMGQEVILRCVPISNHLYFYWYRQILGQKVEFLVSFYNNEISEKSEIFDDQFSVERPDGSNFTLKIRSTKLEDSAMYFCASTLQGTGGSEQYFGPGTRLTVT.

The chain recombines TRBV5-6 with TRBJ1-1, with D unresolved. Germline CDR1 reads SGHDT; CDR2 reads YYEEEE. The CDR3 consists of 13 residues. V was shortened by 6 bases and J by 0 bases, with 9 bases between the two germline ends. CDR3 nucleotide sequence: TGTGCCAGCATCGACTCGGTGAACACTGAAGCTTTCTTT. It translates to CASIDSVNTEAFF.

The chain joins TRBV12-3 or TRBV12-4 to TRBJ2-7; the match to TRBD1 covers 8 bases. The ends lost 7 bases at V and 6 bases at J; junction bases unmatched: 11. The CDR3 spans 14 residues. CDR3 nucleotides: TGTGCCAGCAACGACAGGGGAGCTTTTGGCGAGCAGTACTTC. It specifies CASNDRGAFGEQYF.

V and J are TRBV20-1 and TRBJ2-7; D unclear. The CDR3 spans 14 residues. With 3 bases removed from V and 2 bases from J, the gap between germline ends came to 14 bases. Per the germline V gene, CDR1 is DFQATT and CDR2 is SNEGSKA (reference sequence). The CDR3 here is CSASPNSWAYEQYF. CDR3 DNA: TGCAGTGCTAGCCCGAACAGTTGGGCCTACGAGCAGTACTTC.

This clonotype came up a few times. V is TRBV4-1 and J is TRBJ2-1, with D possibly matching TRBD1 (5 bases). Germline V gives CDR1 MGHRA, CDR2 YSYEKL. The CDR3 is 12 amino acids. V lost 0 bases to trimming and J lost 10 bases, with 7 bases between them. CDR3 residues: CASSQEGREQFF. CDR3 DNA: TGCGCCAGCAGCCAAGAGGGGCGGGAGCAGTTCTTC.